There are a few counts of the clone carrying this T cell receptor (beta chain). The antigen is not known. The sample originates from a study of CD8 T cells in ankylosing spondylitis. Study-wide results and limits: According to the report, clones linked to the disease were significantly enriched in matched synovial fluid samples taken from ankylosing spondylitis patients. Disease-linked clones bore a CD8+ phenotype and were relatively rare in peripheral blood.

The CDR3 has 22 amino acids. Generation of TCR beta libraries employed quantitative 5'-RACE incorporating molecular barcodes. TCRdb itself ran the 5' RACE reads through MiXCR, one entry per CDR3 protein. The data show hundreds of thousands of distinct CDR3 sequences, with roughly 32% seen just once and approximately 4.6% held by the top ten. The sample comprised blood, either unsorted or a sorted T cell fraction (not recorded which). This sequence was found in a male donor with ankylosing spondylitis or in good health (not recorded which). The chain combines TRBV21-1 with TRBJ1-1; TRBD1 is taken as the D call from the table, unchecked against the DNA. TRBV21-1 is described as a pseudogene. The CDR3 sequence is CASSKACIWQGTSAATGVEAFF. DNA for the CDR3: TGTGCCAGCAGCAAAGCTTGTATCTGGCAGGGGACAAGTGCCGCTACCGGGGTTGAAGCTTTCTTT.